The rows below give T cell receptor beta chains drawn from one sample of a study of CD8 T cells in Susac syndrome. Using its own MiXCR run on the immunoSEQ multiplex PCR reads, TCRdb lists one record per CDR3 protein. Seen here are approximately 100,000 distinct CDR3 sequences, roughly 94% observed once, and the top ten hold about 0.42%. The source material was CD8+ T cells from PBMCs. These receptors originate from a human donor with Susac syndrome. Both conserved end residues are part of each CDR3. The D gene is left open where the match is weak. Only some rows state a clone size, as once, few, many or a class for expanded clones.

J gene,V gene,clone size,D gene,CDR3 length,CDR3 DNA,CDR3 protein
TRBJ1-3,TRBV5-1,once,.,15,TGCGCCAGCAGCTTGGACGGCGGCTCTGGAAACACCATATATTTT,CASSLDGGSGNTIYF
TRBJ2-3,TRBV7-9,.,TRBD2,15,TGTGCCAGCAGCTTAACCAGCGGGGTTACAGATACGCAGTATTTT,CASSLTSGVTDTQYF
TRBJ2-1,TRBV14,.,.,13,TGTGCCAGCAGCCAAGACGTCGTCAATGAGCAGTTCTTC,CASSQDVVNEQFF
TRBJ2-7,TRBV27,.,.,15,TGTGCCAGCAGTCTTGATGGGGGCGCATTGGACGAGCAGTACTTC,CASSLDGGALDEQYF
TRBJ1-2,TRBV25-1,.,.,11,TGTGCCAGCACGACCCGTTATGGCTACACCTTC,CASTTRYGYTF
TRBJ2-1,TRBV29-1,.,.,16,TGCAGCGTTCCCCCGGTCAGCGGCAGCTCCTACAATGAGCAGTTCTTC,CSVPPVSGSSYNEQFF
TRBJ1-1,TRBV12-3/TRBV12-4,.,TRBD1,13,TGTGCCAGCAGGGGGACAGCGAACACTGAAGCTTTCTTT,CASRGTANTEAFF
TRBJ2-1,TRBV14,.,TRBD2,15,TGTGCCAGCAGCCAAACCCGACAGCGGGATAATGAGCAGTTCTTC,CASSQTRQRDNEQFF
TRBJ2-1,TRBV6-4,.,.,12,TGTGCCAGCAGTGACATCAACAATGAGCAGTTCTTC,CASSDINNEQFF
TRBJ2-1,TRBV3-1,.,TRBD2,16,TGTGCCAGCAGCCAAGGCGGGGGTATCCGGGACAATGAGCAGTTCTTC,CASSQGGGIRDNEQFF
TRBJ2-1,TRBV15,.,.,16,TGTGCCACCAGCAGAGAGGGAGACAGACTTTACAATGAGCAGTTCTTC,CATSREGDRLYNEQFF
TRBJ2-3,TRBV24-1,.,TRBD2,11,TGTGCCACTCGGGAGGGAGATACGCAGTATTTT,CATREGDTQYF
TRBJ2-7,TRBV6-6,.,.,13,TGTGCCAGCCGCCCAGCGGTCACCTACGAGCAGTACTTC,CASRPAVTYEQYF
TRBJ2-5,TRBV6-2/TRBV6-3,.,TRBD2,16,TGTGCCAGCAGTCGTCTAGCGGGGGCCCACCAAGAGACCCAGTACTTC,CASSRLAGAHQETQYF
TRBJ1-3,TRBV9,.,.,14,TGTGCCAGCAGCTCCTGGGGGTCTGGAAACACCATATATTTT,CASSSWGSGNTIYF
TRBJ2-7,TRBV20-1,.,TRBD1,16,TGCAGTGCTGAGGGCACCGGGACAGGGGACCTGTACGAGCAGTACTTC,CSAEGTGTGDLYEQYF
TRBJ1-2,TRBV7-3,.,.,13,TGTGCCAGCAGCGGAAGTCCTAACTATGGCTACACCTTC,CASSGSPNYGYTF
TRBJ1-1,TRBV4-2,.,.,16,TGTGCCAGCAGCCAAGGGGCCGGGACGGAAGACACTGAAGCTTTCTTT,CASSQGAGTEDTEAFF
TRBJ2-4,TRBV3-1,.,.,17,TGTGCCAGCAGCCAACTTCCAGAGTTGTTAGCCAAAAACATTCAGTACTTC,CASSQLPELLAKNIQYF
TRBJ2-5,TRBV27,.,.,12,TGTGCCAGCAGTTTCTACGGAGAGACCCAGTACTTC,CASSFYGETQYF
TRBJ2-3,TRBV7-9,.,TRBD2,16,TGTGCCAGCAGCTCAGGACTAGCGGAGAACACAGATACGCAGTATTTT,CASSSGLAENTDTQYF
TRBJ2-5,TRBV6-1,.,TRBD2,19,TGTGCCAGCAGTGAATCCGTCTCTTCTAGCGGGGGGGCCCGTGAGACCCAGTACTTC,CASSESVSSSGGARETQYF
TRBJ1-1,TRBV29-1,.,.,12,TGCAGCGTTTCACGGATGAACACTGAAGCTTTCTTT,CSVSRMNTEAFF
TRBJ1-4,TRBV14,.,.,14,TGTGCCAGCAGCCACCCGGACAACGTGAGGAAACTGTTTTTT,CASSHPDNVRKLFF
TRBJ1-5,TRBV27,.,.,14,TGTGCCAGCACTTCGCTAACAGGGCATCAGCCCCAGCATTTT,CASTSLTGHQPQHF
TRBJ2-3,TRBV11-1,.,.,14,TGTGCCAGCAGTTTAGAGACTTCCGGAGATACGCAGTATTTT,CASSLETSGDTQYF
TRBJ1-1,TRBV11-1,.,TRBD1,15,TGTGCCAGCAGCACTTGGGACAGGGATGGCACTGAAGCTTTCTTT,CASSTWDRDGTEAFF
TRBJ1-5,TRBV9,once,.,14,TGTGCCAGCAGCCCAGGCGGGGGACATCAGCCCCAGCATTTT,CASSPGGGHQPQHF
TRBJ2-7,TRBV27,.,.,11,TGTGCCAGCAGCAGGGCCCACGAGCAGTACTTC,CASSRAHEQYF
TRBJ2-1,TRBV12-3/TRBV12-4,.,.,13,TGTGCCAGCAGTACTTCTAGCGACGGTGAGCAGTTCTTC,CASSTSSDGEQFF
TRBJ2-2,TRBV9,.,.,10,TGTGCCAGCGGAGGGGGCGTGCTGTTTTTT,CASGGGVLFF
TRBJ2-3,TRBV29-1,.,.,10,TGCAGCGTTGTAGCAGATACGCAGTATTTT,CSVVADTQYF
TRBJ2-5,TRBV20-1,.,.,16,TGCAGTGCCCGGTGGAGGGGGGGGGCGGAGCAAGAGACCCAGTACTTC,CSARWRGGAEQETQYF
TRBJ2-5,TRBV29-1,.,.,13,TGCAGCTCTGATGCAGGGGGGGAAGAGACCCAGTACTTC,CSSDAGGEETQYF
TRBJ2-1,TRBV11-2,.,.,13,TGTGCCAGCAGCTTAGTGCCGGAGGGTGAGCAGTTCTTC,CASSLVPEGEQFF
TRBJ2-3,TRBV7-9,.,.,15,TGTGCCAGCAGCTTAGTACGGGGGGCTACAGATACGCAGTATTTT,CASSLVRGATDTQYF
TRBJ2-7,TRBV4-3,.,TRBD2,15,TGCGCCAGCAGCCAAGTCGGGGGGACCTCCTACGAGCAGTACTTC,CASSQVGGTSYEQYF
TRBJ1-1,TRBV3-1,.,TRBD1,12,TGTGCCAGCGCTTTCCCGACAGGGGAAGCTTTCTTT,CASAFPTGEAFF
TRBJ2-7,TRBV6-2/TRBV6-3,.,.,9,TGTGCCAGCGGCTACGAGCAGTACTTC,CASGYEQYF
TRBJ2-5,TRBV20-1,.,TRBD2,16,TGCAGTGCTAGAGGGACTAGCGGGGGGAGGCAAGAGACCCAGTACTTC,CSARGTSGGRQETQYF
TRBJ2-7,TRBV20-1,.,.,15,TGCAGTGCTAGAGATGGAGGGACGGGATCCTACGAGCAGTACTTC,CSARDGGTGSYEQYF
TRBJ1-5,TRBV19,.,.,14,TGTGCCAGTAGTTTCAACAGGGTAAATCAGCCCCAGCATTTT,CASSFNRVNQPQHF
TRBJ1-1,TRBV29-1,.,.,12,TGCAGCGTAACGACAAGCTGGGATGAAGCTTTCTTT,CSVTTSWDEAFF
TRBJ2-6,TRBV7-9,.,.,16,TGTGCCAGCAGCTTGCCGGTGATATCTGGGGCCAACGTCCTGACTTTC,CASSLPVISGANVLTF
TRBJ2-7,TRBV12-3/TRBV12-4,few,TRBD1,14,TGTGCCAGCAGTTTGGGACAGGGAGGCTACGAGCAGTACTTC,CASSLGQGGYEQYF
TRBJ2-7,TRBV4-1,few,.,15,TGCGCCAGCAGCCAAGAAGGGCACCCCTCCTACGAGCAGTACTTC,CASSQEGHPSYEQYF
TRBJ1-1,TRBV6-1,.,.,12,TGTGCCAGCAGCCAAGGGACTATTGAAGCTTTCTTT,CASSQGTIEAFF
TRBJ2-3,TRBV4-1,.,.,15,TGCGCCAGCAGCCTCGAGCCGGGCGACACAGATACGCAGTATTTT,CASSLEPGDTDTQYF
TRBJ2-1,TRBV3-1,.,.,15,TGTGCCAGCAGCAGAAAGGTCCCGGTTTACAATGAGCAGTTCTTC,CASSRKVPVYNEQFF
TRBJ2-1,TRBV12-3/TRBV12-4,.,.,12,TGTGCCAGCAGGTGGGAAGACAATGAGCAGTTCTTC,CASRWEDNEQFF
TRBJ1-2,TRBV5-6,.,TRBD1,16,TGTGCCAGCAGCCGTCAATCCGGGACAGTAAACTATGGCTACACCTTC,CASSRQSGTVNYGYTF
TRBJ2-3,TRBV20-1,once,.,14,TGCAGTGCTAGAGATACGACAAGCTGGGATACGCAGTATTTT,CSARDTTSWDTQYF
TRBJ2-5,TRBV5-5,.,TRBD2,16,TGTGCCAGCAGCTGGATTAGCGGGGCCGTCGGGGAGACCCAGTACTTC,CASSWISGAVGETQYF
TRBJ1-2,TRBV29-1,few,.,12,TGCAGCGTTGAAGAACCAGGGAATGGCTACACCTTC,CSVEEPGNGYTF
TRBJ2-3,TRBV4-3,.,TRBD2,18,TGCGCCAGCAGCCCCCGGATCGGGACTAGCGGGGTCACAGATACGCAGTATTTT,CASSPRIGTSGVTDTQYF